These T cell receptor beta chains were read from a single sample in a study of beta chain features in type 1 diabetes. Method: immunoSEQ multiplex PCR; TCRdb's copy keeps in-frame clones and lacks some. The sample lists hundreds of thousands of clones, 13% occurring once. The sequenced sample consisted of naive CD4+ T cells from blood. The receptors derive from a man aged 18 to 30 with type 1 diabetes. CDR3s include the opening cysteine and the closing phenylalanine or tryptophan. Fields, in order: clone size, V gene, D gene, J gene, CDR3 protein, CDR3 DNA. The D gene is left open where the match is weak. Part of the rows lack a size; the others show once, few, many or a class for expanded clones.

few	TRBV25-1	NA	TRBJ1-1	CASTGILNTEAFF	TGTGCCAGCACGGGGATTCTGAACACTGAAGCTTTCTTT
NA	TRBV9	NA	TRBJ1-6	CASSWGDVPLDSPLHF	TGTGCCAGCAGCTGGGGGGACGTCCCGCTCGATTCACCCCTCCACTTT
few	TRBV30	TRBD1	TRBJ2-7	CAWSGTGGQHEQYF	TGTGCCTGGAGTGGGACAGGGGGCCAGCACGAGCAGTACTTC
NA	TRBV18	NA	TRBJ1-1	CASSPDSLRAEAFF	TGTGCCAGCTCACCGGACAGCCTTCGGGCTGAAGCTTTCTTT
NA	TRBV6-1	NA	TRBJ2-7	CASIPPGDSSYEQYF	TGTGCCAGCATCCCCCCGGGGGATAGCTCCTACGAGCAGTACTTC
few	TRBV5-1	NA	TRBJ2-7	CASSMWDARGQYF	TGCGCCAGCAGCATGTGGGACGCCCGAGGGCAGTACTTC
few	TRBV5-4	TRBD2	TRBJ2-3	CASRTPSGSTDTQYF	TGTGCCAGCAGAACCCCTAGCGGGAGCACAGATACGCAGTATTTT
NA	TRBV19	NA	TRBJ1-2	CASSSSTANYGYTF	TGTGCCAGTAGTTCCTCGACAGCTAACTATGGCTACACCTTC
few	TRBV5-6	NA	TRBJ1-2	CASSLAGGLTGYTF	TGTGCCAGCAGCTTGGCCGGGGGCCTCACGGGCTACACCTTC
NA	TRBV6-1	NA	TRBJ1-1	CASNPSEAGAFF	TGTGCCAGCAACCCGTCCGAAGCGGGAGCTTTCTTT
NA	TRBV5-1	NA	TRBJ2-7	CASSLGGDPYEQYF	TGCGCCAGCAGCTTGGGAGGGGACCCCTACGAGCAGTACTTC
few	TRBV28	TRBD1	TRBJ1-5	CASSLTGDSNQPQHF	TGTGCCAGCAGCCTGACAGGGGATAGCAATCAGCCCCAGCATTTT
NA	TRBV2	NA	TRBJ1-6	CASSERGDKNNSPLHF	TGTGCCAGCAGTGAACGGGGGGACAAGAATAATTCACCCCTCCACTTT
few	TRBV25-1	TRBD1	TRBJ1-2	CASRGQGLAGYTF	TGTGCCAGCAGGGGACAGGGACTCGCTGGCTACACCTTC
NA	TRBV27	TRBD1	TRBJ1-6	CASSWGPGTGSSPLHF	TGTGCCAGTTCATGGGGACCCGGGACAGGGAGTTCACCCCTCCACTTT
few	TRBV7-9	NA	TRBJ2-1	CASDEQFF	TGTGCCAGCGATGAGCAGTTCTTC
few	TRBV30	NA	TRBJ1-6	CAWNPAGILYNSPLHF	TGTGCCTGGAATCCCGCCGGGATCCTCTATAATTCACCCCTCCACTTT
NA	TRBV5-1	NA	TRBJ1-2	CASSEGYDYGYTF	TGCGCCAGCAGCGAGGGCTACGACTATGGCTACACCTTC
NA	TRBV5-4	TRBD1	TRBJ2-5	CASSGPGQGDGETQYF	TGTGCCAGCAGCGGTCCGGGACAGGGGGATGGGGAGACCCAGTACTTC
NA	TRBV28	NA	TRBJ2-3	CASSLGPDTQYF	TGTGCCAGCAGTTTGGGGCCCGATACGCAGTATTTT
NA	TRBV13	NA	TRBJ2-6	CASSLTSSGANVLTF	TGTGCCAGCAGCTTAACCAGCTCTGGGGCCAACGTCCTGACTTTC
few	TRBV28	NA	TRBJ1-2	CASSPPNYGYTF	TGTGCCAGCAGCCCTCCTAACTATGGCTACACCTTC
few	TRBV30	TRBD1	TRBJ2-6	CAWTGTAHTGANVLTF	TGTGCCTGGACCGGGACAGCCCACACTGGGGCCAACGTCCTGACTTTC
few	TRBV2	NA	TRBJ2-3	CASSEVRLGTDTQYF	TGTGCCAGCAGTGAAGTGAGACTTGGCACAGATACGCAGTATTTT
few	TRBV19	TRBD2	TRBJ2-2	CASSILTSSGELFF	TGTGCCAGTTCTATACTGACTAGCTCCGGGGAGCTGTTTTTT
few	TRBV6-5	NA	TRBJ2-3	CASSYLDGSTDTQYF	TGTGCCAGCAGTTACCTGGACGGAAGCACAGATACGCAGTATTTT
few	TRBV30	TRBD1	TRBJ1-3	CATSGGSGNTIYF	TGTGCCACCTCAGGGGGCTCTGGAAACACCATATATTTT
few	TRBV29-1	NA	TRBJ1-2	CSVTPGSDYGYTF	TGCAGCGTTACTCCCGGGTCTGACTATGGCTACACCTTC
once	TRBV6-5	NA	TRBJ1-3	CASSYSKNSGNTIYF	TGTGCCAGCAGTTACTCGAAGAACTCTGGAAACACCATATATTTT
NA	TRBV4-1	NA	TRBJ2-3	CASSSDHSTDTQYF	TGCGCCAGCAGCTCGGACCACAGCACAGATACGCAGTATTTT
few	TRBV5-1	TRBD2	TRBJ2-1	CASSSPGLAGAAYNEQFF	TGCGCCAGCAGCTCTCCGGGACTAGCGGGGGCCGCCTACAATGAGCAGTTCTTC
few	TRBV29-1	NA	TRBJ2-1	CSGGGSYYNEQFF	TGCAGCGGAGGGGGTAGTTATTACAATGAGCAGTTCTTC
NA	TRBV2	NA	TRBJ1-6	CASSEELNSPLHF	TGTGCCAGCAGTGAAGAGCTTAATTCACCCCTCCACTTT
few	TRBV4-1	NA	TRBJ2-7	CASSQGTLLSYEQYF	TGCGCCAGCAGCCAAGGGACTCTGCTCTCCTACGAGCAGTACTTC
NA	TRBV6-5	TRBD1	TRBJ2-5	CASTLLGGEGETQYF	TGTGCCAGCACCCTACTAGGGGGCGAGGGTGAGACCCAGTACTTC
NA	TRBV18	TRBD2	TRBJ2-7	CASSPGLSYEQYF	TGTGCCAGCTCACCGGGACTATCCTACGAGCAGTACTTC
few	TRBV29-1	NA	TRBJ1-2	CSVHDYGYTF	TGCAGCGTTCATGACTATGGCTACACCTTC
few	TRBV30	TRBD1	TRBJ2-2	CAWSVLHYGTGVTGELFF	TGTGCCTGGAGTGTACTGCATTATGGGACAGGGGTCACCGGGGAGCTGTTTTTT
NA	TRBV5-1	NA	TRBJ2-1	CASSATFQGHEQFF	TGCGCCAGCAGCGCTACCTTCCAGGGGCATGAGCAGTTCTTC
few	TRBV30	NA	TRBJ1-5	CAWSVSAGYQPQHF	TGTGCCTGGAGTGTAAGCGCGGGGTATCAGCCCCAGCATTTT
few	TRBV5-1	NA	TRBJ2-1	CASSTSLSSYNEQFF	TGCGCCAGCAGTACCAGTTTAAGCTCCTACAATGAGCAGTTCTTC
NA	TRBV6-1	TRBD1	TRBJ2-7	CASSEISLGQSYEQYF	TGTGCCAGCAGTGAAATTTCTTTGGGACAGTCCTACGAGCAGTACTTC
few	TRBV29-1	NA	TRBJ2-3	CSVEDWAHTDTQYF	TGCAGCGTTGAAGATTGGGCCCACACAGATACGCAGTATTTT
few	TRBV27	TRBD1	TRBJ1-2	CASSLSTGGLYGYTF	TGTGCCAGCAGTTTATCGACAGGGGGCTTATATGGCTACACCTTC
NA	TRBV6-1	NA	TRBJ1-5	CASSEAGGLQPQHF	TGTGCCAGCAGTGAAGCGGGGGGTTTACAGCCCCAGCATTTT
NA	TRBV30	NA	TRBJ1-4	CAWSPSSGSGLFF	TGTGCCTGGAGTCCATCGTCGGGGTCAGGGCTGTTTTTT
few	TRBV29-1	NA	TRBJ1-1	CSVEVEQNTEAFF	TGCAGCGTTGAAGTTGAGCAGAACACTGAAGCTTTCTTT
NA	TRBV5-1	TRBD1	TRBJ1-6	CASSQQGQSSPLHF	TGCGCCAGCAGCCAGCAGGGACAGAGTTCACCCCTCCACTTT
few	TRBV5-1	NA	TRBJ1-2	CASSLRTDNYGYTF	TGCGCCAGCAGCTTGAGGACAGACAACTATGGCTACACCTTC
NA	TRBV5-1	NA	TRBJ2-2	CASKRAGELFF	TGCGCCAGCAAAAGGGCCGGGGAGCTGTTTTTT
NA	TRBV27	TRBD1	TRBJ1-1	CASSSFLDRDTEAFF	TGTGCCAGCAGTTCGTTCTTGGACAGGGACACTGAAGCTTTCTTT
few	TRBV5-1	NA	TRBJ2-3	CASSLSDTQYF	TGCGCCAGCAGCTTGTCGGATACGCAGTATTTT
NA	TRBV7-2	NA	TRBJ1-2	CASSPDRLYGYTF	TGTGCCAGCAGCCCAGACAGGTTATATGGCTACACCTTC